Shown below are 26 T cell receptor beta chains from a single sample sequenced in a study of OX40 agonist ivuxolimab in advanced cancers. The assay was immunoSEQ multiplex PCR, and TCRdb's table has in-frame clones only and misses some. This table has 31,000 or so clones, roughly 76% appearing once. This sample comprised CD4+ or CD8+ T cells sorted from blood, obtained in a trial of the OX40 agonist ivuxolimab. The receptors here all came from an adult with an advanced solid tumor such as melanoma, head and neck, liver or kidney cancer.

The table lists this clone with a few counts. The V gene is TRBV15, the J gene TRBJ1-2; possibly TRBD1 for D (5 bases). The CDR3 loop spans 14 amino acids. The ends were cut back, 0 bases at V and 8 bases at J, with 13 bases in the middle. Germline V gene lookup returns CDR1 LNHNV and CDR2 YYDKDF (reference sequence). The CDR3 protein is CATSRDFPGFGYTF. As DNA, the CDR3 is TGTGCCACCAGCAGAGATTTCCCAGGGTTCGGCTACACCTTC.

The chain uses TRBV2 and TRBJ1-5, with D unresolved. Deletions cut 2 bases from V and 6 bases from J, with 11 bases between. From germline, CDR1 is SNHLY and CDR2 FYNNEI. The CDR3 loop spans 14 amino acids. The CDR3 is CASSELGRSQPQHF. The CDR3 coding sequence is TGTGCCAGCAGTGAATTGGGCCGCAGTCAGCCCCAGCATTTT.

The chain combines TRBV28 with TRBJ2-3, with 7 positions matching TRBD2. This CDR3 has 16 amino acids. After removal of 4 bases from V and 1 base from J, the junction contained 8 bases not matched to a gene. Germline CDR1 and CDR2: MDHEN and SYDVKM. The DNA of the CDR3 is TGTGCCAGCAGTTCGATTGGACTAGGGGGCACAGATACGCAGTATTTT. Encoded protein: CASSSIGLGGTDTQYF.

The chain employs TRBV15 and TRBJ2-5; unclear D gene. Trimming left V 0 bases short and J 5 bases short, with 7 bases between. The germline CDR1 and CDR2 sequences are LNHNV and YYDKDF (reference sequence). The CDR3 spans 13 residues. The CDR3 nucleotides read TGTGCCACCAGCAGAGATCCAAGGGAGACCCAGTACTTC. As protein: CATSRDPRETQYF. The variable domain in full, with the rest retrieved from reference TRBV15 and TRBJ2-5, is DAMVIQNPRYQVTQFGKPVTLSCSQTLNHNVMYWYQQKSSQAPKLLFHYYDKDFNNEADTPDNFQSRRPNTSFCFLDIRSPGLGDTAMYLCATSRDPRETQYFGPGTRLLVL.

The gene calls are TRBV29-1 and TRBJ1-2; 7 bases align to TRBD1. V was pared by 5 bases and J by 4 bases, with 7 bases of the junction left unmatched. The CDR3 runs to 13 residues. CDR1 and CDR2 from the germline V gene are SQVTM and ANQGSEA. The chain's CDR3 is CSVQGTAPYGYTF. The CDR3 DNA follows: TGCAGCGTTCAAGGGACAGCCCCCTATGGCTACACCTTC.

This clone was recorded once. CDR3 protein: CASSYSAQVEAFF. The CDR3 nucleotides read TGTGCCAGCAGTTACTCGGCACAGGTCGAAGCTTTCTTT. This chain uses TRBV6-6 with TRBJ1-1, with D perhaps matching TRBD1 (5 bases). The V gene's germline CDR1 is MNHNY and CDR2 SVGAGI (reference sequence). CDR3 length equals 13 residues. The V end lost 0 bases, the J end lost 8 bases, and 10 bases lay between the germline ends.

The chain employs TRBV5-4 and TRBJ1-1; D remains ambiguous. In germline, CDR1 is SGHNT, CDR2 YYREEE (reference sequence). V lost 4 bases and J 0 bases, leaving 7 bases between the germline ends. The CDR3 consists of 13 residues. The CDR3 DNA follows: TGTGCCAGCAGCCCGGGTCTGAACACTGAAGCTTTCTTT. It yields the protein CASSPGLNTEAFF.

The V call is TRBV6-6, the J call TRBJ1-1, with 7 bases matching TRBD1. V lost 7 bases to trimming and J lost 1 base; unmatched junction nucleotides: 6. The V gene's germline CDR1 is MNHNY and CDR2 SVGAGI (reference sequence). CDR3 length equals 14 residues. For the CDR3, the DNA is TGTGCCAGCATTGGCGGGACAGCGAACACTGAAGCTTTCTTT. It is translated as CASIGGTANTEAFF.

The chain couples TRBV19 to TRBJ1-3, with D maybe TRBD1 (6 bases). The CDR3 is 13 residues long. The V end lost 7 bases, the J end lost 1 base, and 8 bases lay between the germline ends. The germline V gene encodes CDR1 LNHDA and CDR2 SQIVND (reference sequence). The CDR3 is CASIGQSGNTIYF. In nucleotides, the CDR3 is TGTGCCAGTATTGGACAGTCTGGAAACACCATATATTTT.

V is TRBV7-9 and J is TRBJ2-1; 7 positions match TRBD1. V gave up 3 bases and J gave up 10 bases; unmatched junction bases: 6. The CDR3 length is 13 residues. Per the germline V gene, CDR1 is SEHNR and CDR2 is FQNEAQ (reference sequence). The CDR3 coding sequence is TGTGCCAGCAGCTTTCTACCGGGACAGGAGCAGTTCTTC. It specifies CASSFLPGQEQFF.

The gene calls are TRBV28 and TRBJ1-1, with D unresolved. CDR3 length: 13 amino acids. V lost 0 bases and J 1 base, leaving 3 bases between the germline ends. CDR1 MDHEN and CDR2 SYDVKM come from the germline V gene. The CDR3 DNA sequence: TGTGCCAGCAGTTTATGGGGGAACACTGAAGCTTTCTTT. The encoded protein is CASSLWGNTEAFF.

The chain couples TRBV7-2 to TRBJ1-2, with D possibly TRBD1 on 6 matching bases. Germline values: CDR1 SGHTA, CDR2 FQGNSA. Trimming pared 7 bases from V and 6 bases from J, leaving 21 bases between. CDR3 size: 15 residues. This chain's CDR3 is CASTIPTGRYNGYTF. DNA for the CDR3: TGTGCCAGCACCATTCCGACAGGCCGTTATAATGGCTACACCTTC. The full variable domain, with the rest looked up from reference TRBV7-2 and TRBJ1-2, is GAGVSQSPSNKVTEKGKDVELRCDPISGHTALYWYRQSLGQGLEFLIYFQGNSAPDKSGLPSDRFSAERTGGSVSTLTIQRTQQEDSAVYLCASTIPTGRYNGYTFGSGTRLTVV.

The genes are TRBV30 and TRBJ2-7; D is undetermined. The CDR3 is 14 amino acids. CDR1 and CDR2 (germline): GTSNPN, SVGIG (reference sequence). V lost 1 base, J lost 6 bases, and 16 bases lay in between. For the CDR3, the DNA is TGTGCCTGGAGTGAAGGGCGGCCCGGCTCCGAGCAGTACTTC. It yields the protein CAWSEGRPGSEQYF.

The chain combines TRBV30 with TRBJ1-4; D remains ambiguous. CDR1 and CDR2 from the germline V gene are GTSNPN and SVGIG (reference sequence). The CDR3 contains 13 residues. Trimming took 7 bases from V and 0 from J, leaving 9 bases between them. CDR3 sequence: CALRPATNEKLFF. CDR3 sequence (DNA): TGTGCCTTGAGGCCAGCAACTAATGAAAAACTGTTTTTT.

This chain joins TRBV18 and TRBJ2-7; 7 bases align to TRBD1. From germline, CDR1 is KGHSH and CDR2 LQKENI. This CDR3 region has 15 residues. Unmatched junction bases numbered 6, after V lost 2 bases and J lost 2 bases. This CDR3 is CASSPGQARPYEQYF. The DNA of the CDR3 is TGTGCCAGCTCACCAGGACAGGCCCGACCCTACGAGCAGTACTTC.

V gene TRBV30 combines with J gene TRBJ2-1, with D perhaps TRBD2 (5 bases). The CDR3 spans 14 residues. The germline V gene encodes CDR1 GTSNPN and CDR2 SVGIG (reference sequence). V lost 2 bases, J lost 5 bases, and 13 bases lay in between. In nucleotides, the CDR3 is TGTGCCTGGAGTATACAGCGGCAAGACAATGAGCAGTTCTTC. It specifies CAWSIQRQDNEQFF. Together with reference TRBV30 and TRBJ2-1, the CDR3 gives the full variable domain: SQTIHQWPATLVQPVGSPLSLECTVEGTSNPNLYWYRQAAGRGLQLLFYSVGIGQISSEVPQNLSASRPQDRQFILSSKKLLLSDSGFYLCAWSIQRQDNEQFFGPGTRLTVL.

The chain carries TRBV7-8 and TRBJ1-5, with TRBD1 identical over 7 bases. The CDR3 sequence is 20 residues long. Germline values: CDR1 SGHVS, CDR2 FQNEAQ. Unmatched junction bases numbered 16, after V lost 0 bases and J lost 2 bases. CDR3 sequence (DNA): TGTGCCAGCAGCTTAGCCTTCGACGGCAGGGGGAAGGTAGGCAATCAGCCCCAGCATTTT. It translates to CASSLAFDGRGKVGNQPQHF.

This clone was picked up a small number of times. The V call is TRBV19, the J call TRBJ2-7; TRBD2 agrees at 7 bases. Germline V gene sequence: CDR1 LNHDA, CDR2 SQIVND (reference sequence). J lost 3 bases, V lost 5 bases, and 7 bases had no gene match. The CDR3 sequence is 14 residues long. DNA for the CDR3: TGTGCCAGTAGTCGGTCTAGCGGTAACTACGAGCAGTACTTC. Protein sequence: CASSRSSGNYEQYF.

V is TRBV19 and J is TRBJ2-2; 8 bases agree with TRBD2. CDR1 and CDR2 (germline): LNHDA, SQIVND (reference sequence). With V trimmed by 6 bases and J by 4 bases, 10 bases remained unmatched. This CDR3 contains 16 residues. The DNA of the CDR3 is TGTGCCAGTAGCCGAAGCGGGAGAACGGGCACCGGGGAGCTGTTTTTT. Amino acid sequence: CASSRSGRTGTGELFF. Supplemented by reference TRBV19 and TRBJ2-2, the full variable domain reads DGGITQSPKYLFRKEGQNVTLSCEQNLNHDAMYWYRQDPGQGLRLIYYSQIVNDFQKGDIAEGYSVSREKKESFPLTVTSAQKNPTAFYLCASSRSGRTGTGELFFGEGSRLTVL.

The chain joins TRBV6-5 to TRBJ1-5; possible D gene TRBD1, 5 bases. This CDR3 has 13 amino acids. With 6 bases removed from V and 4 bases from J, the gap between germline ends came to 10 bases. Germline assignment: CDR1 MNHEY and CDR2 SVGAGI. CDR3 region: CASSSQGNQPQHF. In DNA form, the CDR3 reads TGTGCCAGCAGCTCCCAGGGTAATCAGCCCCAGCATTTT.

The rearrangement joins TRBV5-4 to TRBJ1-2; 7 bases line up with TRBD1. The CDR3 runs to 14 residues. V trimming: 4 bases; J trimming: 8 bases; junction bases outside the gene matches: 11. CDR1 SGHNT and CDR2 YYREEE come from the germline V gene (reference sequence). The CDR3 here is CASSRGRGVGGYTF. The DNA for the CDR3 is TGTGCCAGCAGCAGGGGGCGAGGAGTGGGAGGCTACACCTTC.

The chain carries TRBV5-1 and TRBJ2-5; D is possibly TRBD1 or TRBD2 (6 bases each). Trimming removed 3 bases from V and 2 bases from J, with 11 bases in between. The germline gives CDR1 SGHRS, CDR2 YFSETQ. This CDR3 is built from 14 residues. CDR3 bases: TGCGCCAGCAGCTGGAGGGGGAGGCAAGAGACCCAGTACTTC. Translating it yields CASSWRGRQETQYF.

This clone showed up just once. The chain joins TRBV18 to TRBJ1-5, with no clear D. Between the trimmed V and J ends, which lost 6 bases and 4 bases, there was a span of 10 bases. The CDR3 totals 13 residues. Germline V gene sequence: CDR1 KGHSH, CDR2 LQKENI. The CDR3: CASSVGGNQPQHF. CDR3 coding DNA: TGTGCCAGCTCGGTAGGAGGGAATCAGCCCCAGCATTTT.

This clone has just one count. The chain carries TRBV19 and TRBJ2-3; 9 bases are a match to TRBD2. From germline, CDR1 is LNHDA and CDR2 SQIVND (reference sequence). The length of the CDR3 is 15 residues. V lost 3 bases, J lost 1 base, and 2 bases stayed unmatched. The CDR3 is CASSMERGGTDTQYF. CDR3 in DNA: TGTGCCAGTAGTATGGAGCGGGGGGGCACAGATACGCAGTATTTT.

This chain connects TRBV10-2 to TRBJ2-6, with D unresolved. Deletions cut 7 bases from V and 4 bases from J, with 8 bases between. Germline V gene sequence: CDR1 WSHSY, CDR2 SAAADI. The CDR3 extends over 13 amino acids. The DNA of the CDR3 is TGCGCCAGCACGTTGGTAGGGGCCAACGTCCTGACTTTC. Protein sequence: CASTLVGANVLTF.

The chain joins TRBV6-5 to TRBJ2-1; the D is unclear. Germline-derived CDR1 and CDR2 are MNHEY and SVGAGI. V lost 2 bases to trimming and J lost 2 bases, with 7 bases between them. This CDR3 has 14 residues. DNA for the CDR3: TGTGCCAGCAGTTACCGGCTCGCCTACAATGAGCAGTTCTTC. It yields the protein CASSYRLAYNEQFF.